The 23 T cell receptor beta chains below all came from one sample that was sequenced in a study of blood T cells in healthy people across ages. Next came a second PCR, run for about 6 to 12 cycles, which used a sample-barcoded 5' primer along with a J-beta primer mix. TCRdb reanalysed the 5' RACE reads using MiXCR and keeps one entry per CDR3 protein. The sample holds hundreds of thousands of distinct CDR3 sequences, around three fifths seen once. Material for sequencing was blood. These TCRs come from a man aged 55 to 70 in good health.

The chain uses TRBV7-2 and TRBJ2-7; 8 bases are shared with TRBD2. V shed 1 base and J 2 bases; nucleotides not matched to a gene: 4. Looked up from germline, CDR1 is SGHTA and CDR2 is FQGNSA. CDR3 length equals 15 residues. CDR3 sequence: CASSLGGGPTYEQYF. As DNA, the CDR3 is TGTGCCAGCAGCTTAGGCGGGGGGCCCACCTACGAGCAGTACTTC.

This clonotype was seen a few times. This chain joins TRBV7-2 and TRBJ2-7; D could derive from TRBD1 or TRBD2 (6 bases each). This CDR3 has 15 residues. Germline values: CDR1 SGHTA, CDR2 FQGNSA. V shed 9 bases and J shed 4 bases, with 22 bases lying between them. CDR3 residues: CASSLGGAISYEQYF. CDR3 sequence (DNA): TGTGCCAGTTCCTTGGGGGGCGCGATCTCGTACGAGCAGTACTTC.

This clonotype was observed a handful of times. V is TRBV4-1 and J is TRBJ2-7; unclear D gene. Germline values: CDR1 MGHRA, CDR2 YSYEKL. Trimming left V 0 bases short and J 3 bases short, with 15 bases between. CDR3 length: 16 amino acids. The CDR3 region has the DNA TGCGCCAGCAGCCAAGATAATGCAGCACCCATCTACGAGCAGTACTTC. As protein: CASSQDNAAPIYEQYF.

The chain carries TRBV6-6 and TRBJ2-7; no firm D call. From germline, CDR1 is MNHNY and CDR2 SVGAGI (reference sequence). Trimming removed 2 bases at V and 0 bases at J, with 11 bases between. This CDR3 has 15 residues. CDR3: CASSYPGDSSYEQYF. The CDR3 coding sequence is TGTGCCAGCAGTTACCCTGGTGATAGCTCCTACGAGCAGTACTTC.

The chain employs TRBV18 and TRBJ2-5, with D unclear. This CDR3 is 12 amino acids long. V was clipped by 3 bases and J by 1 base, with 3 bases between them. Germline V gene sequence: CDR1 KGHSH, CDR2 LQKENI. The CDR3: CASSPIQETQYF. Here the CDR3 DNA reads TGTGCCAGCTCACCGATCCAAGAGACCCAGTACTTC.

CDR3 in DNA: TGTGCCAGCAGTTCCCGGTATGGGGCCAACGTCCTGACTTTC. Its translation: CASSSRYGANVLTF. V is TRBV28 and J is TRBJ2-6; D uncertain. Trimming shortened V by 4 bases and J by 3 bases, and 7 bases separated the two germline ends. The CDR3 is 14 residues long. Germline values: CDR1 MDHEN, CDR2 SYDVKM. Full variable domain (missing parts from reference TRBV28 and TRBJ2-6): DVKVTQSSRYLVKRTGEKVFLECVQDMDHENMFWYRQDPGLGLRLIYFSYDVKMKEKGDIPEGYSVSREKKERFSLILESASTNQTSMYLCASSSRYGANVLTFGAGSRLTVL.

V gene TRBV15 combines with J gene TRBJ1-6, with a weak D call TRBD1 (5 bases). The germline V gene encodes CDR1 LNHNV and CDR2 YYDKDF (reference sequence). The ends were cut back, 6 bases at V and 8 bases at J, with 14 bases in the middle. CDR3 length: 14 residues. CDR3 region: CATSRLGEDSPLHF. The CDR3 DNA is TGTGCCACCAGTAGATTGGGGGAGGATTCACCCCTCCACTTT.

This chain links TRBV9 with TRBJ2-1, with TRBD2 as a possible D gene (6 bases). Germline V lookup: CDR1 SGDLS, CDR2 YYNGEE. Deletions cut 3 bases from V and 10 bases from J, with 14 bases between. The CDR3 contains 13 residues. CDR3 DNA sequence: TGTGCCAGCAGCGACCAGACTAGTCGAGAGCAGTTCTTC. Translated: CASSDQTSREQFF.

This chain joins TRBV4-1 and TRBJ1-1; unclear D gene. This CDR3 has 13 amino acids. The germline CDR1 and CDR2 sequences are MGHRA and YSYEKL. V was clipped by 1 base and J by 3 bases, with 6 bases between them. The CDR3 reads CASSQATDTEAFF. The CDR3 DNA is TGCGCCAGCAGCCAAGCAACGGACACTGAAGCTTTCTTT.

The rearrangement links TRBV29-1 to TRBJ2-1; D is undetermined. The CDR3 has 13 residues. V gave up 1 base and J gave up 13 bases, with 17 bases separating them. Per germline, CDR1 SQVTM and CDR2 ANQGSEA. The CDR3 loop reads CSVEGYSQETQFF. In nucleotides, the CDR3 is TGCAGCGTTGAAGGCTACAGTCAAGAGACCCAGTTCTTC.

This chain links TRBV7-8 with TRBJ1-2; 7 nucleotides agree with TRBD1. The ends lost 5 bases at V and 7 bases at J; junction bases unmatched: 7. This CDR3 contains 13 residues. Germline V gives CDR1 SGHVS, CDR2 FQNEAQ. The CDR3: CASSPQGVGGYTF. CDR3 nucleotides: TGTGCCAGCAGCCCTCAGGGGGTAGGTGGCTACACCTTC.

The chain uses TRBV4-3 and TRBJ2-7, with TRBD2 identical over 10 bases. Germline assignment: CDR1 LGHNA and CDR2 YSLEER. The CDR3 extends over 16 amino acids. V lost 2 bases to trimming and J lost 0 bases; unmatched junction nucleotides: 4. The DNA for the CDR3 is TGCGCCAGCAGCCAAAGGACTAGCGGAAGCTCCTACGAGCAGTACTTC. Translated, it gives CASSQRTSGSSYEQYF.

The chain recombines TRBV6-5 with TRBJ2-1; the match to TRBD2 covers 10 bases. The CDR3 covers 15 residues. Germline V lookup: CDR1 MNHEY, CDR2 SVGAGI. The trim removed 8 bases at V and 7 bases at J, leaving 11 bases unmatched. The chain's CDR3 is CASLPSGGVGNEQFF. The CDR3 DNA reads as TGTGCCAGCCTGCCCAGCGGGGGGGTCGGGAATGAGCAGTTCTTC.

This chain links TRBV12-3 or TRBV12-4 with TRBJ2-3; D is possibly TRBD1 or TRBD2 (6 bases each). The CDR3 has 18 residues. Trimming removed 5 bases at V and 0 bases at J, with 21 bases between. The CDR3 coding sequence is TGTGCCAGCAGTCCGGGAGAAATGGGGGCCTCGAGCACAGATACGCAGTATTTT. Translated: CASSPGEMGASSTDTQYF.

The chain uses TRBV7-2 and TRBJ2-6; D possibly corresponds to TRBD1 (5 bases). The V end was cut by 2 bases, the J end by 0 bases, with 14 bases between. This CDR3 region has 18 residues. Germline V gives CDR1 SGHTA, CDR2 FQGNSA. CDR3 amino acids: CASSLYAGKSSGANVLTF. The CDR3 nucleotides read TGTGCCAGCAGCTTATACGCAGGGAAAAGCTCTGGGGCCAACGTCCTGACTTTC.

This clonotype was detected only a few times. The rearrangement links TRBV11-3 to TRBJ2-5, with a possible D match to TRBD2 (6 bases). CDR3 length: 14 residues. CDR1 is SGHNT, CDR2 YENEEA, per germline. Trimming took 2 bases from V and 5 from J, leaving 12 bases between them. The CDR3 nucleotides are TGTGCCAGCAGCTTAAATGGAGGGATGGAGACCCAGTACTTC. It yields the protein CASSLNGGMETQYF.

The rearrangement links TRBV2 to TRBJ2-4; D might be TRBD1 (6 bases). CDR1 is SNHLY and CDR2 is FYNNEI in the germline V gene. The CDR3 runs 13 residues. V was pared by 7 bases and J by 9 bases, with 16 bases between. Here the CDR3 DNA reads TGTGCCAGCATGGAGACAGGCCTTGGCATTCAGTACTTC. Amino acids: CASMETGLGIQYF.

V is TRBV6-5 and J is TRBJ2-5; 8 bases match TRBD2. The CDR3 contains 12 residues. J gave up 4 bases and V 10 bases, and 5 bases lay outside the gene matches. The germline V gene has CDR1 MNHEY and CDR2 SVGAGI. CDR3 region: CATQGLGETQYF. CDR3 sequence (DNA): TGTGCCACCCAGGGACTAGGAGAGACCCAGTACTTC.

This chain connects TRBV5-4 to TRBJ1-2; D is unresolved. V was trimmed by 2 bases and J by 1 base, leaving 9 bases between them. CDR3 size: 14 residues. The germline gives CDR1 SGHNT, CDR2 YYREEE (reference sequence). CDR3 amino acids: CASSFDGLNYGYTF. The CDR3 nucleotides are TGTGCCAGCAGCTTCGACGGTCTTAACTATGGCTACACCTTC. The complete variable domain, with remaining parts taken from reference TRBV5-4 and TRBJ1-2, reads ETGVTQSPTHLIKTRGQQVTLRCSSQSGHNTVSWYQQALGQGPQFIFQYYREEENGRGNFPPRFSGLQFPNYSSELNVNALELDDSALYLCASSFDGLNYGYTFGSGTRLTVV.

The rearrangement uses TRBV5-1 and TRBJ1-1; 7 nucleotides align to TRBD1. V trimming: 0 bases; J trimming: 1 base; junction bases outside the gene matches: 6. Germline lookup yields CDR1 SGHRS and CDR2 YFSETQ. The CDR3 contains 16 residues. In DNA form, the CDR3 reads TGCGCCAGCAGCTTGGACCCAGGACAGGCGAACACTGAAGCTTTCTTT. Protein product: CASSLDPGQANTEAFF.

This clonotype was observed a handful of times. This rearrangement joins TRBV28 to TRBJ2-5; D tentatively reads TRBD1 or TRBD2 (5 bases each). This CDR3 comprises 16 residues. Trimming removed 6 bases at V and 4 bases at J, with 21 bases between. Germline V lookup: CDR1 MDHEN, CDR2 SYDVKM. As DNA, the CDR3 is TGTGCCAGCAGGAATTCGGGGCCAGGGTGGGGAGAGACCCAGTACTTC. Translated: CASRNSGPGWGETQYF. Together with reference TRBV28 and TRBJ2-5, the CDR3 gives the full variable domain: DVKVTQSSRYLVKRTGEKVFLECVQDMDHENMFWYRQDPGLGLRLIYFSYDVKMKEKGDIPEGYSVSREKKERFSLILESASTNQTSMYLCASRNSGPGWGETQYFGPGTRLLVL.

The rearrangement joins TRBV5-1 to TRBJ2-3; D gene ambiguous. Per the germline V gene, CDR1 is SGHRS and CDR2 is YFSETQ. CDR3 length equals 12 residues. V dropped 0 bases and J dropped 8 bases, with 7 bases sitting between them. The CDR3, as DNA: TGCGCCAGCAGCTTGGAGTGGGGTACGCAGTATTTT. It specifies CASSLEWGTQYF.

This clonotype was recorded a few times. This chain joins TRBV28 and TRBJ2-5; TRBD2 matches 9 bases. Germline trimming cut 5 bases from V and 1 base from J; bases unmatched to any gene: 8. The CDR3 totals 16 residues. Per the germline V gene, CDR1 is MDHEN and CDR2 is SYDVKM. Here the CDR3 reads CASSPWIAGAQETQYF. Here the CDR3 DNA reads TGTGCCAGCAGTCCCTGGATAGCGGGGGCCCAAGAGACCCAGTACTTC.